The clone carrying this T cell receptor beta chain has at least ten counts. The antigen is undetermined. CDR3 regions of TCR beta were amplified from RNA transcripts. Second-round multiplex PCR came after first-round RT-PCR with HTBI primers. Each CDR3 protein is one row after TCRdb ran MiXCR on the multiplex PCR reads. The sample consists of 300,000 to 400,000 distinct CDR3 sequences, under 20% of them appearing once. The data are from a study of Graves' ophthalmopathy and Graves' hyperthyroidism. This CDR3 is 18 amino acids long. J gave up 2 bases and V 0 bases, and 6 bases lay outside the gene matches. The germline CDR1 and CDR2 sequences are MNHNS and SASEGT. Whole-study findings and limits: Ophthalmopathy was separated from stable hyperthyroidism by a 13-signature model with roughly 90% sensitivity and around 84% specificity.

The sequenced material came from peripheral blood. This chain joins TRBV6-1 and TRBJ2-6; 8 bases are shared with TRBD1. The sequence was obtained from an adult man with Graves' ophthalmopathy. The chain's CDR3 is CASSEAGQGLAGANVLTF. In DNA, the CDR3 is TGTGCCAGCAGTGAAGCAGGACAGGGTCTTGCTGGGGCCAACGTCCTGACTTTC.